This T cell receptor (beta chain) was obtained from a study of blood T cell repertoires in COVID-19. Study summary: The United States, Italy and Spain provided the acute and convalescent COVID-19 samples. PBMCs, B-cell-depleted T cells, or T cells provided the cDNA or gDNA that made up the material.

Original processing notes: Reference gene primer amplification in the assay estimated nucleated cell counts. The data were produced by immunoSEQ multiplex PCR, yet TCRdb's version contains in-frame clones alone and is incomplete. V and J calls plus clone size are reproduced from that table; the DNA served to infer D and trimming. The data contain about 190,000 clones, 88% of them singletons. This clone showed up just a few times. The CDR3 runs to 15 residues. The V and J ends lost 4 bases and 0 bases, in that order; junction bases with no gene match: 5. Germline CDR1 SGHRS, CDR2 YFSETQ. This rearrangement joins TRBV5-1 to TRBJ1-2, with 8 bases matching TRBD1. This TCR derives from a young man with acute or convalescent COVID-19. The sample taken for sequencing was peripheral blood. The CDR3 DNA is TGCGCCAGCAGCACCGGACAGGGCGCTAACTATGGCTACACCTTC. It codes for CASSTGQGANYGYTF. Based on the CDR3 plus reference TRBV5-1 and TRBJ1-2, the full variable domain is KAGVTQTPRYLIKTRGQQVTLSCSPISGHRSVSWYQQTPGQGLQFLFEYFSETQRNKGNFPGRFSGRQFSNSRSEMNVSTLELGDSALYLCASSTGQGANYGYTFGSGTRLTVV.